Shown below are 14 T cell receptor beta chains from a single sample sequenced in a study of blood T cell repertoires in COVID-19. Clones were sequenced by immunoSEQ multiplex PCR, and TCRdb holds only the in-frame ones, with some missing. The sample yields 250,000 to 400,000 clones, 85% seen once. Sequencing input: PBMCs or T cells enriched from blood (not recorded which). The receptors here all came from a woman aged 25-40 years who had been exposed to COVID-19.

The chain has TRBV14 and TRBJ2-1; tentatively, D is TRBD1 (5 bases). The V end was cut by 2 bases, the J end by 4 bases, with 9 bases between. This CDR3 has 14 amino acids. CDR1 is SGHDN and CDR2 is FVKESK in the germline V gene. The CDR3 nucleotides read TGTGCCAGCAGCCAACCAGGGTTTTACAATGAGCAGTTCTTC. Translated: CASSQPGFYNEQFF.

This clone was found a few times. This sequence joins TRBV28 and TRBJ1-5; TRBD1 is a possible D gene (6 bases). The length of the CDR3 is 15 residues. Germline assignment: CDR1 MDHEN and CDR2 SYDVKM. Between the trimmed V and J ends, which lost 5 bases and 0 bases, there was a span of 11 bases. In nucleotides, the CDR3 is TGTGCCAGCAGTCCCCAAGGGGGTAGCAATCAGCCCCAGCATTTT. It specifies CASSPQGGSNQPQHF.

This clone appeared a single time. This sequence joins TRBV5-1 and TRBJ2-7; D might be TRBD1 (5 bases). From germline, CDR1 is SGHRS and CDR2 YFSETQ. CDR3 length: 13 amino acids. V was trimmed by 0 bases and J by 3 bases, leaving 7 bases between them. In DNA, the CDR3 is TGCGCCAGCAGCTTGGTGACAGACTACGAGCAGTACTTC. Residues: CASSLVTDYEQYF.

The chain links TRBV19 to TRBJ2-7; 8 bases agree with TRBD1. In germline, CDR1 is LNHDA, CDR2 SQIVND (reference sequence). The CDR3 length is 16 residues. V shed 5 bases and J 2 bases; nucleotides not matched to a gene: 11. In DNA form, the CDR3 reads TGTGCCAGTAGTCAAGGGATCGGACAGGGCGCCTACGAGCAGTACTTC. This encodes CASSQGIGQGAYEQYF.

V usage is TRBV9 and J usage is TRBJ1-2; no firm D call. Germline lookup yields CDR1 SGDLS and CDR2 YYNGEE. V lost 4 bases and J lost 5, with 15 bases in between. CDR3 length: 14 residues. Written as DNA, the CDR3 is TGTGCCAGCAGCCCCAGCGGGCTTATTTATGGCTACACCTTC. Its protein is CASSPSGLIYGYTF.

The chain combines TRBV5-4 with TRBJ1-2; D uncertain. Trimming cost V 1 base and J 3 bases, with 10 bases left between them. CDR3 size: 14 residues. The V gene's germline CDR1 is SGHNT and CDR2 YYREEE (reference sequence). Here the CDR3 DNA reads TGTGCCAGCAGCTTGTCGGGGTTGGACTATGGCTACACCTTC. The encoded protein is CASSLSGLDYGYTF.

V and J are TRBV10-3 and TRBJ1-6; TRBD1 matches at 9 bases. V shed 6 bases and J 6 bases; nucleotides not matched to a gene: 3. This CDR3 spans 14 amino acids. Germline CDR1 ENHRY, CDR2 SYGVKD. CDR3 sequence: CAIRPTGGNSPLHF. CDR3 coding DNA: TGTGCCATCAGACCGACAGGGGGTAATTCACCCCTCCACTTT.

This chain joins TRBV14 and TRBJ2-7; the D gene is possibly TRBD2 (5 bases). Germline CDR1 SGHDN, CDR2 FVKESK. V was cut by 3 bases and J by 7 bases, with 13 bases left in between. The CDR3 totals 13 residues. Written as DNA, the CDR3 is TGTGCCAGCAGCCACCGCACTACGGGAGAGCAGTACTTC. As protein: CASSHRTTGEQYF.

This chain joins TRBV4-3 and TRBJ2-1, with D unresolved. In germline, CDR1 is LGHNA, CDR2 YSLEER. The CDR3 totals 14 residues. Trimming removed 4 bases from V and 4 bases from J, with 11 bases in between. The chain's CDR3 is CASSPERAYNEQFF. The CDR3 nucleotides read TGCGCCAGCAGCCCAGAAAGAGCGTACAATGAGCAGTTCTTC.

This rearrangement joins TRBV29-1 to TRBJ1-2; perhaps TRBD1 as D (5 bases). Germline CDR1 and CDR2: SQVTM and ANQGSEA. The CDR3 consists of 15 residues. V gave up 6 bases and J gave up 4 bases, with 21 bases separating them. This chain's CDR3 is CSVRPERTITYGYTF. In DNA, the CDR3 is TGCAGCGTCCGACCGGAGAGGACAATCACCTATGGCTACACCTTC. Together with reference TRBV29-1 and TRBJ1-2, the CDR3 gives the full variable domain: SAVISQKPSRDICQRGTSLTIQCQVDSQVTMMFWYRQQPGQSLTLIATANQGSEATYESGFVIDKFPISRPNLTFSTLTVSNMSPEDSSIYLCSVRPERTITYGYTFGSGTRLTVV.

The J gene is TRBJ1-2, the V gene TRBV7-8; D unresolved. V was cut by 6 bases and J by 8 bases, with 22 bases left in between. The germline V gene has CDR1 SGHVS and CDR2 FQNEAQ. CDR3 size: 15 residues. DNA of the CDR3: TGTGCCAGCAGTCGAACGAAGGAGCCCGCGGGGGGCTACACCTTC. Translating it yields CASSRTKEPAGGYTF.

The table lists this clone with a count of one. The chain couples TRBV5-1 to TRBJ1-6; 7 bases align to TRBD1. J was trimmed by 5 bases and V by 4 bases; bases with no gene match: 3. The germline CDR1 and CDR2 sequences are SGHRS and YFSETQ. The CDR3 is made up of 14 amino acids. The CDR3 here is CASSPGQDNSPLHF. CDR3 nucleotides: TGCGCCAGCAGCCCCGGACAGGATAATTCACCCCTCCACTTT. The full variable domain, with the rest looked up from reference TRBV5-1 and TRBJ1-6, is KAGVTQTPRYLIKTRGQQVTLSCSPISGHRSVSWYQQTPGQGLQFLFEYFSETQRNKGNFPGRFSGRQFSNSRSEMNVSTLELGDSALYLCASSPGQDNSPLHFGNGTRLTVT.

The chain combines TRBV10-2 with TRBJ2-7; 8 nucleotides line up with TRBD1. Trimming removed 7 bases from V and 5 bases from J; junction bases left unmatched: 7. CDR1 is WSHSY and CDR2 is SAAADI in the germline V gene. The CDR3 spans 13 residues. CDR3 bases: TGCGCCAGCACGGGGACAGGACCCCACGAGCAGTACTTC. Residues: CASTGTGPHEQYF.

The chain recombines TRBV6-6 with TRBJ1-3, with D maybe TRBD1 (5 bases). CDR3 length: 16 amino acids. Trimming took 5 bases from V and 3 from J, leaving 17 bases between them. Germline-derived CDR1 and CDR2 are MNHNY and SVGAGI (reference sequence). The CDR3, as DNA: TGTGCCAGCAGTCACCTCCCCGCGGGGGGTGGAAACACCATATATTTT. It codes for CASSHLPAGGGNTIYF.